These 15 T cell receptor beta chains were all obtained from the same sample, sequenced in a study of T cells expressing NK-cell markers. TCRdb reprocessed the 5' RACE reads and keeps a single row for each CDR3 protein, giving no DNA. The table for this sample gives around 470,000 distinct CDR3 sequences. Specimen: blood T cells: a sorted CD56 or NKG2C T cell subset, CD4+ or CD8+ T cells, or bulk PBMC T cells (not recorded which). The receptor set was obtained from a woman in her forties or fifties in good health.

The chain has TRBV11-1 and TRBJ2-2; TCRdb calls TRBD1, which cannot be checked without DNA. The CDR3 extends over 15 amino acids. In germline, CDR1 is SGHAT, CDR2 FQDESV (reference sequence). The CDR3 sequence: CASRTGGGNTGELFF. Supplemented by reference TRBV11-1 and TRBJ2-2, the full variable domain reads EAEVAQSPRYKITEKSQAVAFWCDPISGHATLYWYRQILGQGPELLVQFQDESVVDDSQLPKDRFSAERLKGVDSTLKIQPAELGDSAMYLCASRTGGGNTGELFFGEGSRLTVL.

V is TRBV12-5 and J is TRBJ1-5; as DNA is missing, the TRBD1 call by TCRdb cannot be tested. The CDR3 consists of 17 residues. Germline lookup yields CDR1 LGHNT and CDR2 FRNRAP. The CDR3 sequence: CASGFPQGEEGNQPQHF.

The rearrangement uses TRBV12-3 or TRBV12-4 and TRBJ2-1; the TCRdb D gene call, TRBD1, has no DNA to confirm it. CDR3 length equals 13 residues. CDR3 sequence: CASSPLRGGEQFF.

J is TRBJ2-2 and V is TRBV4-1. The germline V gene has CDR1 MGHRA and CDR2 YSYEKL. The CDR3 length is 15 residues. The CDR3: CASSRTETNTGELFF.

CDR3 in amino acids: CSVAPGQGAKNIQYF. The V call is TRBV29-1, the J call TRBJ2-4; absent DNA, TCRdb's TRBD1 call cannot be checked. Per germline, CDR1 SQVTM and CDR2 ANQGSEA. This CDR3 has 15 amino acids.

The chain employs TRBV20-1 and TRBJ2-1; TCRdb's D gene call, TRBD1, goes unchecked for lack of DNA. This CDR3 is 13 amino acids long. Germline-derived CDR1 and CDR2 are DFQATT and SNEGSKA (reference sequence). CDR3 sequence reads: CSAAGTVGDEQFF.

V usage is TRBV5-1 and J usage is TRBJ2-5; TCRdb names TRBD1, which stays unverified in the absence of DNA. The germline CDR1 and CDR2 sequences are SGHRS and YFSETQ. This CDR3 spans 16 amino acids. The CDR3 loop reads CASSLWGREAQETQYF.

The chain carries TRBV18 and TRBJ2-2; the TRBD1 assignment by TCRdb is unverifiable without DNA. The length of the CDR3 is 13 residues. Germline V gene lookup returns CDR1 KGHSH and CDR2 LQKENI. The CDR3 sequence: CASSSTGNGELFF. The whole variable domain, remainder taken from reference TRBV18 and TRBJ2-2, is NAGVMQNPRHLVRRRGQEARLRCSPMKGHSHVYWYRQLPEEGLKFMVYLQKENIIDESGMPKERFSAEFPKEGPSILRIQQVVRGDSAAYFCASSSTGNGELFFGEGSRLTVL.

The chain employs TRBV24-1 and TRBJ2-1; TCRdb calls TRBD2, which cannot be checked without DNA. The CDR3 length is 16 residues. Germline CDR1 is KGHDR and CDR2 is SFDVKD. The CDR3 protein is CATSDTGTTIYNEQFF.

V and J are TRBV24-1 and TRBJ2-5; the D call of TRBD1 rests on TCRdb alone, since no DNA is present to check it. Per the germline V gene, CDR1 is KGHDR and CDR2 is SFDVKD. This CDR3 region has 16 residues. CDR3 region: CATSDPRNRGQETQYF.

The chain has TRBV29-1 and TRBJ2-1; TCRdb lists TRBD1, though no DNA is available to test this call. There are 11 residues in the CDR3. CDR1 is SQVTM and CDR2 is ANQGSEA in the germline V gene. CDR3 region: CSALGANEQFF.

The chain uses TRBV7-9 and TRBJ2-1; TCRdb's assignment of TRBD2 cannot be checked, as there is no DNA. CDR1 is SEHNR and CDR2 is FQNEAQ in the germline V gene (reference sequence). This CDR3 contains 16 residues. CDR3 loop: CASSPPPGTRHNEQFF.

The V call is TRBV12-5, the J call TRBJ1-1. CDR1 is LGHNT, CDR2 FRNRAP, per germline. The CDR3 is 13 amino acids. The CDR3 sequence is CASGLGMNTEAFF.

The V gene is TRBV20-1, the J gene TRBJ2-5; as DNA is missing, the TRBD2 call by TCRdb cannot be tested. The CDR3 spans 12 residues. Germline V gene lookup returns CDR1 DFQATT and CDR2 SNEGSKA (reference sequence). The CDR3 spells CSAGGTQETQYF.

The genes are TRBV20-1 and TRBJ2-1; TCRdb indicates TRBD1, and absent DNA this call remains unverified. The CDR3 has 17 residues. Germline CDR1 reads DFQATT; CDR2 reads SNEGSKA (reference sequence). The CDR3 sequence is CSARGQGSGKWYNEQFF.